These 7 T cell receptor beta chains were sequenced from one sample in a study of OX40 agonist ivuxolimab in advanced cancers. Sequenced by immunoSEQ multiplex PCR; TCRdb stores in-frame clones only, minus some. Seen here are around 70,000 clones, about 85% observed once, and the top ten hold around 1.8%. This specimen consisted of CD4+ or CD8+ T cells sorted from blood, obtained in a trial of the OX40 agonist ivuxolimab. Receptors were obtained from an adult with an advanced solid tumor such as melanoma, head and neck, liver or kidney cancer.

The CDR3 loop is CASSVSSGTLSDEQFF. The CDR3 DNA is TGTGCCAGCAGCGTTAGCTCCGGGACCCTCAGCGATGAGCAGTTCTTC. The V and J genes are TRBV9 and TRBJ2-1; D is possibly TRBD1 or TRBD2 (5 bases each). V was trimmed by 2 bases and J by 8 bases, leaving 20 bases between them. The germline V gene encodes CDR1 SGDLS and CDR2 YYNGEE. The CDR3 runs to 16 residues.

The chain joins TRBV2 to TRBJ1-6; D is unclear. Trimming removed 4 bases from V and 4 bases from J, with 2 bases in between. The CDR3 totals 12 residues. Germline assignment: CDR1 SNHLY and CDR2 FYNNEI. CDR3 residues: CASSGYNSPLHF. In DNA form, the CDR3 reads TGTGCCAGCAGTGGTTATAATTCACCCCTCCACTTT.

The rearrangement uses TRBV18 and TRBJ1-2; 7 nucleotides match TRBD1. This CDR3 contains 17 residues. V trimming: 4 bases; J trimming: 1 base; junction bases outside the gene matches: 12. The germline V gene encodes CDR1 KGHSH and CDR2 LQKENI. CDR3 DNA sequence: TGTGCCAGCTCACTTCTTGGGACAGAGAGCCTTAACTATGGCTACACCTTC. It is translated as CASSLLGTESLNYGYTF.

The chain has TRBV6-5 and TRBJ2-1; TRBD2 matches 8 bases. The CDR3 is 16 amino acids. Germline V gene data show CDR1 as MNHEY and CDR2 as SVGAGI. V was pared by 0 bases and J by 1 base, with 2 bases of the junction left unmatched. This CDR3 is CASSYSGGRSYNEQFF. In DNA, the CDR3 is TGTGCCAGCAGTTACTCGGGCGGGAGGTCCTACAATGAGCAGTTCTTC.

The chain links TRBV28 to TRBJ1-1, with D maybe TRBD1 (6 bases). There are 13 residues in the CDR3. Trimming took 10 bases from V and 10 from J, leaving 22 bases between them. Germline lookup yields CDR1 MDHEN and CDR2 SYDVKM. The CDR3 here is CATVIGGTGTAFF. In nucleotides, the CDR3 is TGTGCCACCGTTATCGGGGGCACGGGGACAGCTTTCTTT.

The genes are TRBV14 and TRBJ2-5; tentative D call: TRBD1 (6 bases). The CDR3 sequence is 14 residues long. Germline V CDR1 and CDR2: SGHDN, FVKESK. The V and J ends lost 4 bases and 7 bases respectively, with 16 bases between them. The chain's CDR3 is CASSPSPGAGTQYF. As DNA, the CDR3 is TGTGCCAGCAGCCCGAGTCCAGGGGCAGGGACCCAGTACTTC.

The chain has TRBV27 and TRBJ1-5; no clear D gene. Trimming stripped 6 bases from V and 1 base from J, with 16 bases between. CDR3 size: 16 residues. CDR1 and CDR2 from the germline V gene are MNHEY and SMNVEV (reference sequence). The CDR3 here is CASSFHGRLSNQPQHF. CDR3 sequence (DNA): TGTGCCAGCAGCTTCCACGGGCGACTGAGCAATCAGCCCCAGCATTTT.